Each of the 22 T cell receptor beta chains below was sequenced from the same sample in a study of T-cell reconstitution after alpha-beta-depleted transplantation in children (dated by TCRdb to about 2016). The treatment or condition label of this sample denotes: allogeneic hematopoietic cell transplantation with graft depleted of TCRalphabeta T cells and CD19 B cells. The library was produced with PCR. Sequenced on an Illumina HiSeq 2500. Molecular barcoding was employed in the preparation of TCR libraries, with unique molecular identifiers being used to normalize TCRbeta repertoire quantification. TCRdb applied fastp at Q25 and MiXCR to the public reads, then kept only in-frame beta chains. Rows with one shared CDR3 protein collapse into an entry with the most common genes and DNA. The sample table shows about 590,000 distinct CDR3 sequences, and over 10% are seen once. 2% to 2.5% of the sample is taken by the ten largest.

The material was PBMCs, mostly from graft donor cells, obtained 360 days after TCRalphabeta/CD19-depleted stem cell transplant. These receptors were collected from a male patient between 5 and 17 years old who had a stem cell transplant for acute myeloid leukemia, so the T cells may come from the graft donor.

This sequence joins TRBV5-1 and TRBJ2-1; 11 bases line up with TRBD1. The J segment lost 5 bases and the V segment lost 4 bases, leaving 8 bases of the junction unmatched. The CDR3 spans 16 residues. CDR1 and CDR2 (germline): SGHRS, YFSETQ. The CDR3 bases are TGCGCCAGCAGCCCGGGACAGGGGGAAGGGGACAATGAGCAGTTCTTC. It encodes CASSPGQGEGDNEQFF.

This clonotype appeared many times. The chain links TRBV29-1 to TRBJ2-3; D is unclear. The germline CDR1 and CDR2 sequences are SQVTM and ANQGSEA. V was shortened by 7 bases and J by 0 bases, with 5 bases between the two germline ends. CDR3 size: 11 residues. Here the CDR3 DNA reads TGCAGCGGGCAAAGCACAGATACGCAGTATTTT. It translates to CSGQSTDTQYF.

This clonotype was recorded a few times. This chain joins TRBV28 and TRBJ1-3; D uncertain. The CDR3 spans 14 residues. Trimming pared 6 bases from V and 0 bases from J, leaving 9 bases between. The V gene's germline CDR1 is MDHEN and CDR2 SYDVKM. The CDR3 is CASSRVLSGNTIYF. The CDR3 DNA sequence: TGTGCCAGCAGCCGGGTCCTCTCTGGAAACACCATATATTTT. Filled out from reference TRBV28 and TRBJ1-3, the complete variable domain reads DVKVTQSSRYLVKRTGEKVFLECVQDMDHENMFWYRQDPGLGLRLIYFSYDVKMKEKGDIPEGYSVSREKKERFSLILESASTNQTSMYLCASSRVLSGNTIYFGEGSWLTVV.

As DNA, the CDR3 is TGTGCCAGCGCTGGGATAGGGAGTGCCTCCTACAATGAGCAGTTCTTC. Its protein is CASAGIGSASYNEQFF. This chain joins TRBV28 and TRBJ2-1; D is perhaps TRBD2 (5 bases). Germline assignment: CDR1 MDHEN and CDR2 SYDVKM. CDR3 length: 16 residues. V lost 8 bases, J lost 0 bases, and 17 bases lay in between.

Worth noting for this clonotype: The CDR3 does not close with the conserved phenylalanine or tryptophan, likely indicating a read error. The chain has TRBV5-1 and TRBJ1-4; 9 nucleotides match TRBD1. CDR1 is SGHRS, CDR2 YFSETQ, per germline. The CDR3 runs 14 residues. Trimming cost V 4 bases and J 8 bases; bases outside gene matches: 6. As DNA, the CDR3 is TGCGCCAGCAGCCGGACAGGGGACGGAGAAAAACTGTTTTGT. This sequence encodes CASSRTGDGEKLFC.

V usage is TRBV11-1 and J usage is TRBJ2-7; 8 positions match TRBD1. Germline CDR1 reads SGHAT; CDR2 reads FQDESV (reference sequence). V gave up 5 bases and J gave up 3 bases; unmatched junction bases: 9. The CDR3 has 15 amino acids. Written as DNA, the CDR3 is TGTGCCAGCAGCCCCTCGGGCAGGGGGCGCTACGAGCAGTACTTC. The encoded protein is CASSPSGRGRYEQYF.

The chain is built from TRBV7-2 and TRBJ2-1; the D is unclear. Trimming took off 5 bases at V and 15 bases at J, with 20 bases between the two ends. The CDR3 is 13 amino acids. Germline lookup yields CDR1 SGHTA and CDR2 FQGNSA. Here the CDR3 reads CASSPTLPGPRFF. CDR3 bases: TGTGCCAGCAGCCCCACCCTCCCGGGTCCCCGGTTCTTC.

This clonotype came up a few times. This rearrangement joins TRBV20-1 to TRBJ2-3; maybe TRBD2 (6 bases). Deletions cut 1 base from V and 11 bases from J, with 16 bases between. Germline CDR1 DFQATT, CDR2 SNEGSKA (reference sequence). CDR3 size: 13 residues. The CDR3 DNA is TGCAGTGCTAGAGTTAGCGGCCGGTACTGGCAGTATTTT. Its protein product is CSARVSGRYWQYF.

This clonotype was observed a handful of times. The V gene is TRBV5-1, the J gene TRBJ1-1, with TRBD1 matching over 8 bases. The CDR3 sequence is 15 residues long. The V gene's germline CDR1 is SGHRS and CDR2 YFSETQ. V lost 4 bases and J lost 0; bases outside the gene matches: 5. DNA of the CDR3: TGCGCCAGCAGCCCTCAGGGGGCGATGAACACTGAAGCTTTCTTT. It specifies CASSPQGAMNTEAFF. Combining the CDR3 with reference TRBV5-1 and TRBJ1-1 gives the whole variable domain KAGVTQTPRYLIKTRGQQVTLSCSPISGHRSVSWYQQTPGQGLQFLFEYFSETQRNKGNFPGRFSGRQFSNSRSEMNVSTLELGDSALYLCASSPQGAMNTEAFFGQGTRLTVV.

This clonotype has only a few counts. The V and J genes are TRBV30 and TRBJ1-1, with unresolved D. There are 11 residues in the CDR3. Germline CDR1 reads GTSNPN; CDR2 reads SVGIG (reference sequence). The V gene lost 4 bases and the J gene lost 4 bases, with 7 bases spanning the gap. The CDR3 nucleotides are TGTGCCTGGACCAAGGGCACTGAAGCTTTCTTT. Translating it yields CAWTKGTEAFF.

The chain has TRBV4-2 and TRBJ2-2; 7 bases fit TRBD2. The CDR3 loop spans 17 amino acids. Losses at the gene ends were 0 bases for V and 4 bases for J; bases not matched to a gene: 8. Germline V CDR1 and CDR2: LGHNA, YNFKEQ. CDR3 nucleotides: TGTGCCAGCAGCCAAGAAAGCGACGGGAGGCGCACCGGGGAGCTGTTTTTT. Amino acids: CASSQESDGRRTGELFF.

The chain has TRBV7-4 and TRBJ2-5; D not resolved. The V gene's germline CDR1 is SGHVT and CDR2 SQSDAQ. With 0 bases removed from V and 4 bases from J, the gap between germline ends came to 12 bases. This CDR3 has 15 residues. CDR3 loop: CASSLAPRRGETQYF. The DNA of the CDR3 is TGTGCCAGCAGCTTAGCCCCTCGGCGCGGAGAGACCCAGTACTTC.

In its sample, this clonotype was seen many times. The chain joins TRBV5-1 to TRBJ2-7, with 14 bases that match TRBD2. Trimming took 0 bases from V and 0 from J; bases not matched to a gene: 5. The CDR3 has 18 amino acids. Per germline, CDR1 SGHRS and CDR2 YFSETQ. CDR3 nucleotide sequence: TGCGCCAGCAGCTTGGGGACTAGCGGGAGGTACCCCTCCTACGAGCAGTACTTC. It translates to CASSLGTSGRYPSYEQYF.

There are a few counts of this clonotype. The chain carries TRBV28 and TRBJ1-1; D gene ambiguous. Deletions cut 10 bases from V and 5 bases from J, with 17 bases between. Germline CDR1 MDHEN, CDR2 SYDVKM. This CDR3 region has 13 residues. The chain's CDR3 is CATIIAGGTEAFF. The DNA of the CDR3 is TGTGCCACCATTATTGCAGGCGGAACTGAAGCTTTCTTT.

The V call is TRBV5-1, the J call TRBJ1-6; weak D call: TRBD1 (5 bases). The CDR3 length is 17 residues. Trimming left V 4 bases short and J 7 bases short, with 21 bases between. CDR1 is SGHRS and CDR2 is YFSETQ in the germline V gene. CDR3 DNA: TGCGCCAGCAGCCTATTGCTGAGGGGAGTTGGGAATTCACCCCTCCACTTT. This encodes CASSLLLRGVGNSPLHF.

The V call is TRBV29-1, the J call TRBJ2-1; no reliable D call. V was shortened by 3 bases and J by 3 bases, with 9 bases between the two germline ends. CDR3 size: 13 residues. Germline-derived CDR1 and CDR2 are SQVTM and ANQGSEA. The CDR3 DNA reads TGCAGCGTTGATGCCTGGAGCTACAATGAGCAGTTCTTC. This codes for CSVDAWSYNEQFF.

V gene TRBV20-1 combines with J gene TRBJ2-5; D might be TRBD1 or TRBD2, each matching 5 bases. Germline CDR1 DFQATT, CDR2 SNEGSKA (reference sequence). The CDR3 runs 15 residues. V was trimmed by 3 bases and J by 0 bases, leaving 14 bases between them. The CDR3 protein is CSARKPGPYQETQYF. DNA for the CDR3: TGCAGTGCTAGGAAACCGGGACCTTACCAAGAGACCCAGTACTTC.

This clonotype was recorded many times. The chain has TRBV7-9 and TRBJ2-1; no firm D call. In germline, CDR1 is SEHNR, CDR2 FQNEAQ (reference sequence). Trimming cost V 4 bases and J 9 bases, with 13 bases left between them. The CDR3 is made up of 13 amino acids. CDR3 DNA sequence: TGTGCCAGCAGCTCCCTTTTTGGATTTGAGCAGTTCTTC. Protein product: CASSSLFGFEQFF.

This clonotype was counted a few times. This sequence joins TRBV7-8 and TRBJ2-4; possibly TRBD2 for D (7 bases). Germline CDR1 and CDR2: SGHVS and FQNEAQ. V lost 3 bases to trimming and J lost 7 bases, with 16 bases between them. The CDR3 is 15 residues long. The CDR3 protein is CASSLRGGAGNIQYF. In DNA, the CDR3 is TGTGCCAGCAGCTTGAGGGGGGGTGCGGGGAACATTCAGTACTTC.

This clonotype came up many times. This chain links TRBV28 with TRBJ2-2; D remains unclear. The CDR3 extends over 15 amino acids. Germline CDR1 MDHEN, CDR2 SYDVKM. V was pared by 2 bases and J by 8 bases, with 15 bases between. The CDR3, as DNA: TGTGCCAGCAGTTTACCACCCCTATCAGATGGGGAGCTGTTTTTT. It is translated as CASSLPPLSDGELFF.

At least ten counts were recorded for this clonotype. This chain links TRBV29-1 with TRBJ2-7; unclear D gene. The germline V gene encodes CDR1 SQVTM and CDR2 ANQGSEA. This CDR3 spans 13 amino acids. V dropped 7 bases and J dropped 4 bases, with 17 bases sitting between them. The CDR3 DNA reads TGCAGCGCTTCCATCTTAGATATTTACGAGCAGTACTTC. Translation: CSASILDIYEQYF.

This clonotype was seen ten or more times. CDR3 nucleotide sequence: TGTGCCAGCTCACCAGGAGCGGCCCCCTACGAGCAGTACTTC. This sequence encodes CASSPGAAPYEQYF. The chain links TRBV18 to TRBJ2-7; TRBD2 is a possible D gene (5 bases). CDR3 length equals 14 residues. Germline CDR1 KGHSH, CDR2 LQKENI. Trimming left V 2 bases short and J 2 bases short, with 10 bases between.